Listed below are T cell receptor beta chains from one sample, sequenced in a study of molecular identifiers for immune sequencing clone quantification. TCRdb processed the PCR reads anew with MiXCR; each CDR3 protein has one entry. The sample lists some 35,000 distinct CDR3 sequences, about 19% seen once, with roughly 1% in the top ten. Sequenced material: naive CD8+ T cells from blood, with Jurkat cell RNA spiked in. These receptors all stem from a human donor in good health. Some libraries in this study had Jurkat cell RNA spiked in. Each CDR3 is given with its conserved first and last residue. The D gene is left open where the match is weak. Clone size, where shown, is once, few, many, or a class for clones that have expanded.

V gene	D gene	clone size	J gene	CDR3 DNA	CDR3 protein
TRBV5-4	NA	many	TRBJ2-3	TGTGCCAGCAATCCGATGAGTAGACCAGATACGCAGTATTTT	CASNPMSRPDTQYF
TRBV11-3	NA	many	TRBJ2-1	TGTGCCAGCAGCTCCGGGCGGGGTGGGCTCTACAATGAGCAGTTCTTC	CASSSGRGGLYNEQFF
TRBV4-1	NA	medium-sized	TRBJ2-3	TGCGCCAGCAGCCAAGAAGAAGGAGATACGCAGTATTTT	CASSQEEGDTQYF
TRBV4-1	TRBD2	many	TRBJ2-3	TGCGCCAGCAGCCAAACTAGCGGGCTACGCACAGATACGCAGTATTTT	CASSQTSGLRTDTQYF
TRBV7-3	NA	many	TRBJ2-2	TGTGCCAGCAGCTTGACCGGGGAGCTGTTTTTT	CASSLTGELFF
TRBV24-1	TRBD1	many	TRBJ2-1	TGTGCCACCAGTGATTCAGGCCGGGACAGGGGAGGCAATGAGCAGTTCTTC	CATSDSGRDRGGNEQFF
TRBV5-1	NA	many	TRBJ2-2	TGCGCCAGCAGACTACCCGCTGCTGCCGCCGGGGAGCTGTTTTTT	CASRLPAAAAGELFF
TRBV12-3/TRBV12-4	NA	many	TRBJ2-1	TGTGCCAGCAGAACGAGGGGGAATGAGCAGTTCTTC	CASRTRGNEQFF
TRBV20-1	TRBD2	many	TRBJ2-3	TGCAGTGCTAGCCGGACTAGCGGGGCCTACACAGATACGCAGTATTTT	CSASRTSGAYTDTQYF
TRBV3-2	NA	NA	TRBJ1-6	TGTGCCAGCAGCCAACGACGGTTCTTTCCCCTCCACTTT	CASSQRRFFPLHF
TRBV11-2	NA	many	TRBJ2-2	TGTGCCAGCAGCTTACCCGAGGGACGTTTAGGGCTGTTTTTT	CASSLPEGRLGLFF
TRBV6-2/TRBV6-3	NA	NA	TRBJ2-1	TGTGCCAGCAGTTACCTCGGGGCTGGGTACAATGAGCAGTTCTTC	CASSYLGAGYNEQFF
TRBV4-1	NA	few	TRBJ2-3	TGCGCCAGCAGCCCGCAGAATGTAGATACGCAGTATTTT	CASSPQNVDTQYF
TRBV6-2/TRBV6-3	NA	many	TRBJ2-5	TGTGCCAGCAGTCAAGCGATGGAGACCCAGTACTTC	CASSQAMETQYF
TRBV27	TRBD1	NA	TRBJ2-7	TGTGCCAGCAGTTTAGGACAGGGGGCCCACGAGCAGTACTTC	CASSLGQGAHEQYF
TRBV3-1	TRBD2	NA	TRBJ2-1	TGTGCCAGCAGCCAAGTGTCTAGCGGGGAACCGGGCGGTGAGCAGTTCTTC	CASSQVSSGEPGGEQFF